The T cell receptor beta chain described here comes from a study of OX40 agonist ivuxolimab in advanced cancers. Across the whole study: It was ivuxolimab, an agonistic anti-OX40 (CD134) antibody, that patients were treated with. Every 2 weeks, ivuxolimab was infused into the patients intravenously at between 0.01 and 10 mg/kg. General study results and limits: Mean expanded clone counts were higher in CD8+ than CD4+ T cells. Dosing at 0.1 to 3.0 mg/kg was accompanied by clonal expansion of CD4+ and CD8+ blood T cells by week 6.

Comments on this clone: Antigen: not known.

Profiling relied on immunoSEQ multiplex PCR, and the TCRdb table lists in-frame clones only, not all of them. In the table there are 95,000 to 100,000 clones, less than 85% of which are singletons. The source was CD4+ or CD8+ T cells sorted from blood, collected in a trial of the OX40 agonist ivuxolimab. The clonotype originates from an adult with an advanced solid tumor such as melanoma, head and neck, liver or kidney cancer.

CDR3 nucleotides: TGTGCCAGCAGTACTAGGGCGTTTCGAGAGACCCAGTACTTC. This sequence encodes CASSTRAFRETQYF. J is TRBJ2-5 and V is TRBV27, with a weak D call TRBD2 (5 bases). The CDR3 runs to 14 residues. The V gene's germline CDR1 is MNHEY and CDR2 SMNVEV (reference sequence). The V gene lost 5 bases and the J gene lost 4 bases, with 14 bases spanning the gap.